A selection of T cell receptor beta chains follows, all from one sample in a study of blood T cell repertoires in COVID-19. Some clones are missing from TCRdb's copy, which holds only in-frame ones; the method was immunoSEQ multiplex PCR. The table includes tens of thousands of clones, about four fifths detected once. Sequenced: peripheral blood. The origin of the receptors is a woman of 80 years or more with active or convalescent COVID-19. The CDR3 runs from the conserved cysteine through the conserved F or W. The D gene is left open where the match is weak. Size values are once, few and many counts, or a class for expanded clones, and some rows have none.

cdr3_nt cdr3_aa v_call d_call clone_size j_call cdr3_length
TGCGCCAGCAGCTTGGGTGGGACAGGAGAAAAACTGTTTTTT CASSLGGTGEKLFF TRBV5-1 TRBD1 . TRBJ1-4 14
TGTGCCAGCAGTCCCCCGCAGGGGAGGGCTGACTATGGCTACACCTTC CASSPPQGRADYGYTF TRBV6-6 . . TRBJ1-2 16
TGTGCCATCAGTGAGTCAGGCGGGGGAATGAGCGACGAGCAGTACTTC CAISESGGGMSDEQYF TRBV10-3 TRBD2 . TRBJ2-7 16
TGTGCCAGCAGCTTAGGGGGACAGGGACGACAAGAGACCCAGTACTTC CASSLGGQGRQETQYF TRBV7-9 TRBD1 . TRBJ2-5 16
TGTGCCAGCAGCCAAGAGGGGAGGCTAGCGGGAGGTCCAGATACGCAGTATTTT CASSQEGRLAGGPDTQYF TRBV4-2 TRBD2 . TRBJ2-3 18
TGTGCCAGCAGCCGACAGGGGAACACTGAAGCTTTCTTT CASSRQGNTEAFF TRBV16 TRBD1 . TRBJ1-1 13
TGTGCCAGCAGCCAGACAAGTAGCAATCAGCCCCAGCATTTT CASSQTSSNQPQHF TRBV7-9 . few TRBJ1-5 14
TGTGCCAGCAGCCAGGGGGGGAACACTGAAGCTTTCTTT CASSQGGNTEAFF TRBV28 TRBD1 . TRBJ1-1 13
TGTGCCACCAGCAGAGATGGCCCCCTAGCGAGCGAGCAGTACTTC CATSRDGPLASEQYF TRBV15 . . TRBJ2-7 15
TGTGCCAGCTCTATAGGGGCAACTAATGAAAAACTGTTTTTT CASSIGATNEKLFF TRBV9 . . TRBJ1-4 14
TGTGCCAGTAGTATGCTAGGCGTCTATGGCTACACCTTC CASSMLGVYGYTF TRBV19 . . TRBJ1-2 13
TGTGCCAGTAGTCCGAGGGGGCTGCCCCAGCATTTT CASSPRGLPQHF TRBV19 TRBD1 . TRBJ1-5 12
TGTGCCTGGAGTGTACGGCCCGGCGGGACTGAAGCTTTCTTT CAWSVRPGGTEAFF TRBV30 . few TRBJ1-1 14
TGTGCCACCGCTTCTACTAGCGGGAGGGGGGGAGAGACCCAGTACTTC CATASTSGRGGETQYF TRBV24-1 TRBD2 once TRBJ2-5 16
TGCGCCAGCAGCCAAATAGGGGATAGCAATCAGCCCCAGCATTTT CASSQIGDSNQPQHF TRBV5-1 . . TRBJ1-5 15
TGTGCCAGCAGAGCAAGGACTAGCGGGATCCGACCCTGGGAGGAGACCCAGTACTTC CASRARTSGIRPWEETQYF TRBV3-1/TRBV3-2 TRBD2 . TRBJ2-5 19
TGCAGCGTTGAAGATTACGGGAGAGTGACTGAAGCTTTCTTT CSVEDYGRVTEAFF TRBV29-1 . . TRBJ1-1 14
TGTGCCAGCAGCCCCGACAGGGGCAATCAGCCCCAGCATTTT CASSPDRGNQPQHF TRBV6-5 TRBD1 few TRBJ1-5 14
TGTGCCAGCAGCTTAGCGACTGGGACTAGCGGGAGGGCCTTACAGACCCAGTACTTC CASSLATGTSGRALQTQYF TRBV7-6 TRBD2 . TRBJ2-5 19
TGTGCCAGCTCCCGGGTACAGGGATATAATTCACCCCTCCACTTT CASSRVQGYNSPLHF TRBV18 . . TRBJ1-6 15
TGTGCCAGCAGTTTACTAGCGGGGGCCTCCTACGAGCAGTACTTC CASSLLAGASYEQYF TRBV6-2/TRBV6-3 TRBD2 . TRBJ2-7 15
TGTGCCAGCAGCTTGGGCGGCACCGATTCCCTTTCACCCCTCCACTTT CASSLGGTDSLSPLHF TRBV5-6 . . TRBJ1-6 16
TGTGCCAGTAGGCCCTGGGGGGGGAATCAGCCCCAGCATTTT CASRPWGGNQPQHF TRBV19 . . TRBJ1-5 14
TGTGCCAGTAGTCAGCAGACTGAATGGACTGAAGCTTTCTTT CASSQQTEWTEAFF TRBV19 . . TRBJ1-1 14
TGTGCCAGCAGCATAACAGGGGTTCCCGGCACTGAAGCTTTCTTT CASSITGVPGTEAFF TRBV7-2 TRBD1 . TRBJ1-1 15
TGTGCCAGTAGTATGAAACAGGGCACTGAAGCTTTCTTT CASSMKQGTEAFF TRBV19 . . TRBJ1-1 13
TGTGCCAGCAGCTTCACAGGGTCTAAAGAGACCCAGTACTTC CASSFTGSKETQYF TRBV7-9 . . TRBJ2-5 14
TGTGCCAGCAGTCCCGGACTAGCGGGAGCTCACGAGCAGTACTTC CASSPGLAGAHEQYF TRBV27 TRBD2 . TRBJ2-7 15
TGCGCCAGCAGTGGACGGGAACAAGAGACCCAGTACTTC CASSGREQETQYF TRBV4-1 . . TRBJ2-5 13
TGCGCCAGCAGCTTGGAGCCTAGCGGGTTCAGCTACGAGCAGTACTTC CASSLEPSGFSYEQYF TRBV5-1 TRBD2 . TRBJ2-7 16
TGTGCCACCAGTGATAGGGCTAGCGGGAGTAGGCGTGTGCAGTTCTTC CATSDRASGSRRVQFF TRBV24-1 TRBD2 . TRBJ2-1 16
TGTGCCTGGAGTCGTGACAGTAAGGCTGAAGCTTTCTTT CAWSRDSKAEAFF TRBV30 . many TRBJ1-1 13
TGTGCCAGCAGCTTAGTCCCCTCGCTAGCGGGAGAACACGAGCAGTTCTTC CASSLVPSLAGEHEQFF TRBV7-2 TRBD2 . TRBJ2-1 17
TGTGCCAGCAGTTACTCTCGTACTACCTACGAGCAGTACTTC CASSYSRTTYEQYF TRBV6-5 . . TRBJ2-7 14
TGTGCCAGCAGCCCCGAGGGCGGAGACGCATACGAGCAGTACTTC CASSPEGGDAYEQYF TRBV6-5 . few TRBJ2-7 15
TGTGCCAGCAGCTCTTCGAGATATCAGCCCCAGCATTTT CASSSSRYQPQHF TRBV7-6 . . TRBJ1-5 13
TGTGCCAGCAGCTTAACGTTCTTAGTTGGGACAGGGAACAATCAGCCCCAGCATTTT CASSLTFLVGTGNNQPQHF TRBV7-3 TRBD1 . TRBJ1-5 19
TGTGCCAGCAGGACAGCCAACTATGGCTACACCTTC CASRTANYGYTF TRBV6-5 . . TRBJ1-2 12
TGTGCCAGCAGAAACCGGGACAGTACCTACTTC CASRNRDSTYF TRBV12-3/TRBV12-4 TRBD1 . TRBJ2-7 11
TGTGCCTGGAACCGGGACAGGGTCACTGAAGCTTTCTTT CAWNRDRVTEAFF TRBV30 TRBD1 . TRBJ1-1 13
TGTGCCACCAGCAGAAGACAGGGGGACTACGAGCAGTACTTC CATSRRQGDYEQYF TRBV15 TRBD1 . TRBJ2-7 14
TGTGCCAGCAGCTTAGCCCAACAGGGCAATCAGCCCCAGCATTTT CASSLAQQGNQPQHF TRBV7-2 . . TRBJ1-5 15
TGTGCCAGCAGCTTTCGGAGGGACGGGGAGCTGTTTTTT CASSFRRDGELFF TRBV11-3 . . TRBJ2-2 13
TGTGCCAGCTCAGACACTCCCCGTGGTACAACTGAAGCTTTCTTT CASSDTPRGTTEAFF TRBV18 . . TRBJ1-1 15
TGTGCCAGCAGTTCCAGGTACGCTCAGCCCCAGCATTTT CASSSRYAQPQHF TRBV27 . . TRBJ1-5 13
TGTGCCAGCAGCCAAGAGGGGCGGGAGTGGAACGAGCAGTACTTC CASSQEGREWNEQYF TRBV9 TRBD2 once TRBJ2-7 15
TGTGCCAGCAGTTTATCTCTAGCGGGAGTACTCGAGCAGTACTTC CASSLSLAGVLEQYF TRBV28 TRBD2 . TRBJ2-7 15
TGCGCCACCAGCAGGACAAGTAATGAAAAACTGTTTTTT CATSRTSNEKLFF TRBV4-1 . . TRBJ1-4 13
TGCGCCAGCAGCGAAGGACAGGGCACATCCTACGAGCAGTACTTC CASSEGQGTSYEQYF TRBV5-1 TRBD1 . TRBJ2-7 15
TGCGCCAGCAGCCCCCCACATGGGACTAGCGGGCCCAGATCGTCAAATGAGCAGTTCTTC CASSPPHGTSGPRSSNEQFF TRBV4-1 TRBD2 . TRBJ2-1 20